This entry concerns a single T cell receptor (beta chain). Its antigen is not yet known. One base away there is no much larger clone; base qualities are not given. CDR1 is given as LNHNV and CDR2 as YYDKDF, both from the germline V gene (reference sequence). CDR3 length: 15 amino acids, cysteine to phenylalanine. Of all the DNA, just the CDR3 is kept, 45 bases in frame from base 1. V lost 1 base and J lost 1 base; the stretch between them is 10 bases long. Genomic DNA was isolated using the Qiagen DNeasy kit from unsorted PBMCs as well as from negatively selected CD4+ and CD8+ fractions. TCR beta CDR3 regions were subjected to amplification by immunoSEQ multiplex PCR with primers that anneal to V and J segments. A synthetic immune receptor repertoire was used to minimize amplification bias, and remaining bias was computationally removed after sequencing. For the original study's pipeline: Repertoire diversity was quantified as the Shannon entropy index using custom Python scripts. Unsorted, CD4+ and CD8+ repertoires were examined separately, except in combined analyses, for which CD4+ and CD8+ sequences were merged in silico. Clonal expansion was defined as at least a 2-fold frequency increase after treatment relative to C1D1, with a pseudocount of 0.5 for undetected baseline clones. Singleton clones were defined as clones with 0 or 1 copy at C1D1, and non-singleton clones were defined as clones with 2 or more copies. Clones expanded in unsorted samples were annotated as CD4+, CD8+ or unknown by matching protein sequences in sorted samples from the same patient. Diversity changes from C1D1 to C4D1 were tested in paired samples using Wilcoxon tests. In TCRdb, the immuneACCESS table is reduced to in-frame sequences with V and J assigned. These tables do not hold every clone; where another copy was compared, an unresolved V gene accounts for under half, and the others remain unexplained. V, J and clone size are those of that table, while D and trimming were read from the DNA. Across this sample there are approximately 44,000 clones, with about 71% seen only once. The ten most abundant clones make up 2.5% to 3.5% of the sample.

The time point label of this sample denotes: cycle 1 day 1 (C1D1), immediately before nivolumab initiation. Every trial patient had relapsed following autologous stem cell transplantation, and prior brentuximab vedotin exposure was what differed among cohorts A, B and C. The trial cohort was composed of 56 patients with relapsed/refractory classical Hodgkin lymphoma, for whom complete response, partial response or progressive disease was recorded as best overall response. Trial patients were treated with single-agent nivolumab in the multi-cohort phase II CheckMate 205 trial. An independent review committee assessed best overall response by applying the 2007 International Working Group response criteria. Trial PBMCs were collected immediately before nivolumab initiation (C1D1) and during therapy at cycle 2 day 1 and cycle 4 day 1. Peripheral blood was collected in 8 mL Vacutainer Cell Preparation Tubes, from which PBMCs were isolated by centrifugation and then cryopreserved.

The sample originates from a study of PD-1 blockade in classical Hodgkin lymphoma (dated by TCRdb to the early 2020s). Broadly, across the study: Nivolumab dosing was 3 mg/kg intravenously every 2 weeks, continuing until either disease progression or unacceptable toxicity. The study used TCR beta sequencing and CyTOF to define a peripheral blood immune signature of response to PD-1 blockade in classical Hodgkin lymphoma. Here is what the overall study found, with its caveats: Lower diversity was observed in patients in whom nivolumab was started less than 1 year after ASCT, and these patients were excluded from later analyses so that confounding by immune reconstitution would be avoided. By C4D1, a significant rise was seen in CD4+ TCR diversity but not in CD8+ TCR diversity (p=0.0027 vs p=0.16), and the rise was most apparent among complete responders (p=0.02). Trial patients with a complete response had baseline diversity similar to that of newly diagnosed patients, while partial responders and progressors had significantly lower diversity. The study was restricted to a single clinical trial cohort, and the causes of repertoire differences, possibly disease activity or prior therapy, were left undefined. Newly diagnosed patients were reported to have lower baseline TCR diversity than healthy donors, and relapsed/refractory patients were reported to have lower baseline TCR diversity still.

The TCR sequence derives from a human donor with classical Hodgkin lymphoma. Sequences were derived from peripheral blood mononuclear cells (PBMCs), sampled at baseline. The sequence is built from TRBV15 and TRBJ1-2; a tentative D match to TRBD1 spans 5 bases. The CDR3 in this case is CATSRGQFLNYGYTF. At the DNA level, the sequence is TGTGCCACCAGCAGAGGACAGTTCCTTAACTATGGCTACACCTTC.